The present entry profiles one TCR beta chain with its context. What it recognizes is unknown. These data originate in a study of CD8 T cells in ankylosing spondylitis. Study results and caveats: Existing reports had already noted some motif variants in reactive arthritis synovial fluid and blood. Matched ankylosing spondylitis synovial fluid reportedly contained a significantly enriched population of disease-linked clones. A TCR beta motif made of fewer than ten highly homologous variants seemed typical of ankylosing spondylitis blood.

The CDR3 is 16 residues long. Trimming took 2 bases from V and 9 from J, leaving 17 bases between them. Germline V CDR1 and CDR2: SEHNR, FQNEAQ (reference sequence). For TCR beta, libraries came from quantitative 5'-RACE with molecular barcodes. Each CDR3 protein is one row after TCRdb ran MiXCR on the 5' RACE reads. Of about 330,000 distinct CDR3 sequences listed, roughly 8% are singletons. The source of this sequence is a male donor with ankylosing spondylitis. V is TRBV7-9 and J is TRBJ1-6, with D possibly matching TRBD1 (6 bases). Sequenced sample: blood, either unsorted or a sorted T cell fraction (not recorded which). The CDR3 sequence is CASSLTVQGGFSPLHF. CDR3 coding DNA: TGTGCCAGCAGCTTAACGGTACAGGGAGGTTTTTCACCCCTCCACTTT.